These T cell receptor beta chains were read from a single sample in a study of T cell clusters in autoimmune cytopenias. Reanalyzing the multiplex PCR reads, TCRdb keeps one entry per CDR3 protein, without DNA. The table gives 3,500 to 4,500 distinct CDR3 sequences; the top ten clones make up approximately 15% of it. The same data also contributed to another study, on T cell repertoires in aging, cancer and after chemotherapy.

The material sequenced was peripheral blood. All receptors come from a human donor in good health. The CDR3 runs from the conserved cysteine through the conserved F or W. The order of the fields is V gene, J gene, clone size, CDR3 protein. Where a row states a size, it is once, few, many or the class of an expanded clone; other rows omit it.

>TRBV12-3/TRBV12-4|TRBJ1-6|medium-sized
CASSQTGGGSPLHF
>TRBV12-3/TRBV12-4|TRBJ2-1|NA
CASTSGGAFETQFF
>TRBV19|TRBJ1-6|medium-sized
CASSIFSSYNSPLHF
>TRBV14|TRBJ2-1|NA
CASSHLPTGPYNEQFF
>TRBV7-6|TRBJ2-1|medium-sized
CASSARDSDNEQFF
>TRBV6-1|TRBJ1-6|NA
CALTGGDNSPLHF
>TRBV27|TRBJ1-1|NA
CASRGGDTEAFF
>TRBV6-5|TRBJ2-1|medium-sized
CASSYSSSSSYNEQFF
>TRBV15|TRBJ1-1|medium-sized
CATSKAGGNTEAFF
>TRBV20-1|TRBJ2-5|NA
CSARALAAQETQYF
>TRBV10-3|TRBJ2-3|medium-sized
CAISEGLTDTQYF
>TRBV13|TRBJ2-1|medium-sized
CASSLGLTRGGPVEQFF
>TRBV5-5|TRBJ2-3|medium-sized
CASSRDLPTDTQYF
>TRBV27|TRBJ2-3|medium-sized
CASSSHSRGTQYF
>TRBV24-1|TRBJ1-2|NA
CATSDSGDGYTF
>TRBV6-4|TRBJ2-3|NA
CASSLTGRDTQYF
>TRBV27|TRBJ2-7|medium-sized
CASSPRPRSSYEQYF
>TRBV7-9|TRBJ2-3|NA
CASSTIAGGGDTQYF
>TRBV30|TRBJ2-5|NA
CAWIGGVYNEQYF
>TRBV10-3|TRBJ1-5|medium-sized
CAISEGSLSNQPQHF
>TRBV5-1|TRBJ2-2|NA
CASSFDPGTTYTGELFF
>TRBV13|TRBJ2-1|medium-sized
CASSSTSGGTVGQFF
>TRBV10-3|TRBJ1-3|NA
CAISAPSSGNTIYF
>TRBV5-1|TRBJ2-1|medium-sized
CASSLVSGRGEQFF
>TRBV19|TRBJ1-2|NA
CASRKEAGITNYGYTF
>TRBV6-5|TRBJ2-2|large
CASSPGQGGTGELFF
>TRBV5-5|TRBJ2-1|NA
CASSLYGQVHNEQFF
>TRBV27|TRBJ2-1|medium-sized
CASQFTGPGDNEQFF
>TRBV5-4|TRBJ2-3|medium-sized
CASSLGITSGVTDTQYF